This T cell receptor beta chain was sequenced for a study of control samples from healthy donors and cancer patients. Clones were sequenced by immunoSEQ multiplex PCR, and TCRdb holds only the in-frame ones, with some missing. In total, the table holds some 190,000 clones. This clonotype was obtained from a woman in her twenties or thirties in good health. Sample: blood.

This CDR3 is CASSEGQPLGYGYTF. The CDR3 DNA reads TGTGCCAGCAGTGAGGGACAGCCCCTGGGCTATGGCTACACCTTC. This chain joins TRBV2 and TRBJ1-2, with TRBD1 matching over 7 bases. The CDR3 has 15 residues. The germline gives CDR1 SNHLY, CDR2 FYNNEI. Trimming took 3 bases from V and 4 from J; bases not matched to a gene: 8. Full variable domain (remainder filled in from reference TRBV2 and TRBJ1-2): EPEVTQTPSHQVTQMGQEVILRCVPISNHLYFYWYRQILGQKVEFLVSFYNNEISEKSEIFDDQFSVERPDGSNFTLKIRSTKLEDSAMYFCASSEGQPLGYGYTFGSGTRLTVV.